This T cell receptor (beta chain) was sequenced during a study of cytomegalovirus exposure and HLA in healthy donors. The primer mix had 60 Vbeta and 13 Jbeta primers. Sequenced by immunoSEQ multiplex PCR; TCRdb stores in-frame clones only, minus some. The table includes some 80,000 clones, under 80% detected once. General study findings and limits: In vitro experiments confirmed that a few CMV-associated chains were specific for CMV antigens. Cytomegalovirus association was assigned to about 150 TCR beta chains.

About this clone itself: Its antigen is not identified. The junction differs from germline at one of its ends, possibly a read error.

The CDR3 is 16 residues long. The V gene's germline CDR1 is SGHAT and CDR2 FQNNGV. Sequenced: PBMCs. The V and J genes are TRBV11-2 and TRBJ2-1, with TRBD2 matching over 13 bases. The sequence was obtained from a man aged 35 to 55 in good health and CMV-seronegative. CDR3 sequence (DNA): TGTGTCAGCAGCTTAGCCGGACTAGCGGGAGACAATGAGCAGTTCTTC. Amino acids: CVSSLAGLAGDNEQFF.